This TCR beta chain came from a study of blood T cell repertoires in COVID-19. The J segment lost 7 bases and the V segment lost 3 bases, leaving 10 bases of the junction unmatched. The CDR3 runs to 17 residues. Germline V CDR1 and CDR2: LGHNA, YNFKEQ. Method: immunoSEQ multiplex PCR; TCRdb's copy keeps in-frame clones and lacks some. The top ten hold less than 30% of the sample, which has 170,000 or so clones, about three quarters seen once. The chain couples TRBV4-2 to TRBJ1-6; 9 positions match TRBD1. Material for sequencing was peripheral blood. The clonotype originates from a woman aged 70-85 years with acute or convalescent COVID-19. The CDR3 coding sequence is TGTGCCAGCAGCCATCCCTTACCCGGACAGGGGAATTCACCCCTCCACTTT. Protein product: CASSHPLPGQGNSPLHF.